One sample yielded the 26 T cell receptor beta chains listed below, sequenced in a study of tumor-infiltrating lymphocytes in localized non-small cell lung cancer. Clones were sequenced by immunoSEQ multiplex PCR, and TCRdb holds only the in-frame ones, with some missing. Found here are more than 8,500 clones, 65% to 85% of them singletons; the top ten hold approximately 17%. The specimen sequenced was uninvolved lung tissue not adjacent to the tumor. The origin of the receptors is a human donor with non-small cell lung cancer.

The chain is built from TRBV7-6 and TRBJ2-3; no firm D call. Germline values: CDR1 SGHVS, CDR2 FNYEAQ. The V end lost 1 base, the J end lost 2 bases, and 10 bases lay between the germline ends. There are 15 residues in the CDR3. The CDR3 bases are TGTGCCAGCAGCTTAGGTGTGACATCCACAGATACGCAGTATTTT. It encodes CASSLGVTSTDTQYF.

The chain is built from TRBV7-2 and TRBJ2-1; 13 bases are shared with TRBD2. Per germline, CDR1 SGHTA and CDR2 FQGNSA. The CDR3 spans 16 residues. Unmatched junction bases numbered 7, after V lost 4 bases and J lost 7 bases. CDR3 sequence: CASSWGGLAGPNEQFF. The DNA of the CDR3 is TGTGCCAGCAGCTGGGGGGGACTAGCGGGGCCAAATGAGCAGTTCTTC.

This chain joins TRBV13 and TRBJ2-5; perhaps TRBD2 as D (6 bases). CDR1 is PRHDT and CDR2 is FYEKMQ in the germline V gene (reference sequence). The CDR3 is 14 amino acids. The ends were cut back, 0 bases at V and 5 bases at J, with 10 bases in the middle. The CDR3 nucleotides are TGTGCCAGCAGCTTAGGTCCGGGGACTGAGACCCAGTACTTC. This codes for CASSLGPGTETQYF. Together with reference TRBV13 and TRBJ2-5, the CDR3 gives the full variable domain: AAGVIQSPRHLIKEKRETATLKCYPIPRHDTVYWYQQGPGQDPQFLISFYEKMQSDKGSIPDRFSAQQFSDYHSELNMSSLELGDSALYFCASSLGPGTETQYFGPGTRLLVL.

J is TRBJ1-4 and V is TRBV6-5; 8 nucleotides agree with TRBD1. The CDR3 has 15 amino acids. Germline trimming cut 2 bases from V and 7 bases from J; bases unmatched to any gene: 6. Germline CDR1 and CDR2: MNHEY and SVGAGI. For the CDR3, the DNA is TGTGCCAGCAGTTACAGGACAGGGCGGAGTGAAAAACTGTTTTTT. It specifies CASSYRTGRSEKLFF.

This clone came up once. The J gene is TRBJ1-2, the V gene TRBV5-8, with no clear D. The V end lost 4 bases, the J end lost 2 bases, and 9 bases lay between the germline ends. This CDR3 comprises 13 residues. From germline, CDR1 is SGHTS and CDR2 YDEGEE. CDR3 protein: CASSLEGNYGYTF. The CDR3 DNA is TGTGCCAGCAGCCTAGAGGGAAACTATGGCTACACCTTC.

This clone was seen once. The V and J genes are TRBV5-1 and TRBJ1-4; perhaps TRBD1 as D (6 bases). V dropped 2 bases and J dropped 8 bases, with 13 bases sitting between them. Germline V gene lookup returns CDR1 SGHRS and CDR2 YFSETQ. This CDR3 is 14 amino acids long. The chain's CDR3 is CASSFEQGGEKLFF. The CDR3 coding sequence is TGCGCCAGCAGCTTTGAACAGGGAGGGGAAAAACTGTTTTTT.

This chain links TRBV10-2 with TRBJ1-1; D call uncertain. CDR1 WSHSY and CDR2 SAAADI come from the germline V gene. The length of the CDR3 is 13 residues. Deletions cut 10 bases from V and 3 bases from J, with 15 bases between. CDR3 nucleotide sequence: TGCGCCACCGCAGTTAAGTGGGACACTGAAGCTTTCTTT. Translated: CATAVKWDTEAFF.

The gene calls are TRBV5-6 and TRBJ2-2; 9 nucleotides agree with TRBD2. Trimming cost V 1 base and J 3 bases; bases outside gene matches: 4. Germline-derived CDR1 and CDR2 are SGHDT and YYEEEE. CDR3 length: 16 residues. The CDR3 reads CASSLPRTSDTGELFF. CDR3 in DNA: TGTGCCAGCAGCTTGCCTAGGACTAGCGACACCGGGGAGCTGTTTTTT.

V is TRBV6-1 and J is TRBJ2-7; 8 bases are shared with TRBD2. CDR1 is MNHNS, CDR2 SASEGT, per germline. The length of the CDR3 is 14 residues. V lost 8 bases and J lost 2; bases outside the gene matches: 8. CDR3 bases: TGTGCCAGCCGGGCGCGGGGGGCTCCCTACGAGCAGTACTTC. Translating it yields CASRARGAPYEQYF.

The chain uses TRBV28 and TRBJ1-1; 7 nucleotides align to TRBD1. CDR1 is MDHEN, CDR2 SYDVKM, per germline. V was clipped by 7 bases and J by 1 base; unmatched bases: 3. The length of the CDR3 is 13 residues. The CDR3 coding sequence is TGTGCCAGCACCCGACAGGGGAACACTGAAGCTTTCTTT. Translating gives CASTRQGNTEAFF.

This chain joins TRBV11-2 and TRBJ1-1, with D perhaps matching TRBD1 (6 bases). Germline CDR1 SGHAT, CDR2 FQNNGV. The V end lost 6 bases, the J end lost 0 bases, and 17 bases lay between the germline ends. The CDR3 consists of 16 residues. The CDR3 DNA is TGTGCCAGCAGACCAGCGGGGGGGGGCATGAACACTGAAGCTTTCTTT. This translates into CASRPAGGGMNTEAFF.

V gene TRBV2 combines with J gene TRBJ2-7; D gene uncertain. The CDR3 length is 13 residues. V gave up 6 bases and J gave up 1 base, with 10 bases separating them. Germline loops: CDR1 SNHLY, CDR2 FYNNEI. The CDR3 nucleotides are TGTGCCAGCAGGGAAAGGGCGTCCTACGAGCAGTACTTC. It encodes CASRERASYEQYF.

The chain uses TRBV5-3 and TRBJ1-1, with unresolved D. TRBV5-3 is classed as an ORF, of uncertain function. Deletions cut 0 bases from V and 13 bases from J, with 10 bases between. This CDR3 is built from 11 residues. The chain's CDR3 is CARSLGGAGFF. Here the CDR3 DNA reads TGTGCCAGAAGCTTGGGAGGCGCCGGTTTCTTT.

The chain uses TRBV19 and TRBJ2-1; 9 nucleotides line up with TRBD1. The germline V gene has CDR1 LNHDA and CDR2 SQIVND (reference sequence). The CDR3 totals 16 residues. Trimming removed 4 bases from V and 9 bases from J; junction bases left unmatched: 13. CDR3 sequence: CASSTVPGQGVGEQFF. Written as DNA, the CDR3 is TGTGCCAGTAGTACGGTTCCGGGACAGGGAGTAGGTGAGCAGTTCTTC.

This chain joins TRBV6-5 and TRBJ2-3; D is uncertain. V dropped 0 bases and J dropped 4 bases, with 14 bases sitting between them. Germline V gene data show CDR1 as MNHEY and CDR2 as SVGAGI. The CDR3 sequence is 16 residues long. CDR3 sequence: CASSYSDAGHADTQYF. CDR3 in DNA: TGTGCCAGCAGTTACTCGGACGCCGGTCACGCAGATACGCAGTATTTT.

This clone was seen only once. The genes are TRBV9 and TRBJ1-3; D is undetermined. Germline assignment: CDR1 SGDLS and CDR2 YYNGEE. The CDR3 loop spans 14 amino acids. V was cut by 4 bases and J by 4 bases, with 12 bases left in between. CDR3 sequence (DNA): TGTGCCAGCAGCTTCTCATCCCAGGGAAACACCATATATTTT. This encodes CASSFSSQGNTIYF. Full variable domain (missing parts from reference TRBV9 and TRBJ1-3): DSGVTQTPKHLITATGQRVTLRCSPRSGDLSVYWYQQSLDQGLQFLIQYYNGEERAKGNILERFSAQQFPDLHSELNLSSLELGDSALYFCASSFSSQGNTIYFGEGSWLTVV.

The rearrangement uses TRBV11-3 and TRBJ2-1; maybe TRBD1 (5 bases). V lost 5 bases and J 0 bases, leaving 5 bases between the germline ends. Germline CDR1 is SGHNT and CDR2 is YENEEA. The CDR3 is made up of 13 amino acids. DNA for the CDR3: TGTGCCAGCAGCGACAGCTCCTACAATGAGCAGTTCTTC. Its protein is CASSDSSYNEQFF. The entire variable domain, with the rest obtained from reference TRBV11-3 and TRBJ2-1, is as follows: EAGVVQSPRYKIIEKKQPVAFWCNPISGHNTLYWYLQNLGQGPELLIRYENEEAVDDSQLPKDRFSAERLKGVDSTLKIQPAELGDSAVYLCASSDSSYNEQFFGPGTRLTVL.

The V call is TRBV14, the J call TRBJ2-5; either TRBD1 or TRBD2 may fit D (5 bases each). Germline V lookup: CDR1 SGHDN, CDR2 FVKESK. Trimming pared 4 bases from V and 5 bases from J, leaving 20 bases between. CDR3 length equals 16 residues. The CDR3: CASSPRGTPREETQYF. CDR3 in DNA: TGTGCCAGCAGCCCCCGAGGGACCCCCAGGGAGGAGACCCAGTACTTC.

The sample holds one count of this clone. DNA of the CDR3: TGTGCCAGCAGCCGGGACAGCTATGGCTACACCTTC. This encodes CASSRDSYGYTF. The chain has TRBV13 and TRBJ1-2; 7 nucleotides align to TRBD1. Trimming at V came to 5 bases and at J to 4 bases, leaving 1 base not matched to a gene. The CDR3 loop spans 12 amino acids. Germline V gene data show CDR1 as PRHDT and CDR2 as FYEKMQ (reference sequence). Looking up the rest from reference TRBV13 and TRBJ1-2 gives the full variable domain: AAGVIQSPRHLIKEKRETATLKCYPIPRHDTVYWYQQGPGQDPQFLISFYEKMQSDKGSIPDRFSAQQFSDYHSELNMSSLELGDSALYFCASSRDSYGYTFGSGTRLTVV.

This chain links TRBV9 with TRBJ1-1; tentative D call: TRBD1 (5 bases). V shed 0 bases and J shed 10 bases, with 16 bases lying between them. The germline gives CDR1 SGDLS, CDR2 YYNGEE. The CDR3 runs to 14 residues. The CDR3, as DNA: TGTGCCAGCAGCGTAGGAGGGGCGGGTTCCGGAGCTTTCTTT. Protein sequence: CASSVGGAGSGAFF. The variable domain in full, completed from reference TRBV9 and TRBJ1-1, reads DSGVTQTPKHLITATGQRVTLRCSPRSGDLSVYWYQQSLDQGLQFLIQYYNGEERAKGNILERFSAQQFPDLHSELNLSSLELGDSALYFCASSVGGAGSGAFFGQGTRLTVV.

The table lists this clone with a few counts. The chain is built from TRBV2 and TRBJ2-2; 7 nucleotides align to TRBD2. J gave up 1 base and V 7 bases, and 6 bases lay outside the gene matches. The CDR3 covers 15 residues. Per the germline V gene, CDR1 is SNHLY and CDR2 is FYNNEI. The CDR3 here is CASKISGQNTGELFF. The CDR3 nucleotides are TGTGCCAGCAAGATTAGCGGGCAGAACACCGGGGAGCTGTTTTTT.

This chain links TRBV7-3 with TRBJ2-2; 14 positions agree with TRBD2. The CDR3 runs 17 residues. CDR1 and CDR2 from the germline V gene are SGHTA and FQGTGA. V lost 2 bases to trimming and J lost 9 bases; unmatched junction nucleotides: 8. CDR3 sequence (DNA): TGTGCCAGCAGCTTACTCGGACTAGCGGGGGGCACAAGGGAGCTGTTTTTT. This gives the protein CASSLLGLAGGTRELFF.

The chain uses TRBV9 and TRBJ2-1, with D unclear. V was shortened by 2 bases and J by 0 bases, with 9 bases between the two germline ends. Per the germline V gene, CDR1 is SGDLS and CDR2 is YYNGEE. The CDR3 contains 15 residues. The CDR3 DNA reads TGTGCCAGCAGCGTGGACCTTAGCTCCTACAATGAGCAGTTCTTC. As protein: CASSVDLSSYNEQFF.

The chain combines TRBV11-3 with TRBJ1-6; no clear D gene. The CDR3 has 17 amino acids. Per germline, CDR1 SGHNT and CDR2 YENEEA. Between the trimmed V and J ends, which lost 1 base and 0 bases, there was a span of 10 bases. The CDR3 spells CASSLAGKSSYNSPLHF. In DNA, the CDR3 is TGTGCCAGCAGCTTAGCGGGCAAGAGCTCCTATAATTCACCCCTCCACTTT.

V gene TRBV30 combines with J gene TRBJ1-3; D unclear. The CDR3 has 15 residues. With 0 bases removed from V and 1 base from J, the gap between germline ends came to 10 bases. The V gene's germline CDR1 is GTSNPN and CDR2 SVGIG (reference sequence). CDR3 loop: CAWSVGPSSGNTIYF. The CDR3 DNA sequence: TGTGCCTGGAGTGTAGGCCCCTCATCTGGAAACACCATATATTTT.

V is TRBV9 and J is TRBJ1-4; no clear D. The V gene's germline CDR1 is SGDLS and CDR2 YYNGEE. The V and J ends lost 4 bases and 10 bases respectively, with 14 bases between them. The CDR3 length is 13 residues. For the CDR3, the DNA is TGTGCCAGCAGCCCGCACCAAGAGGGAAAACTGTTTTTT. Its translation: CASSPHQEGKLFF.